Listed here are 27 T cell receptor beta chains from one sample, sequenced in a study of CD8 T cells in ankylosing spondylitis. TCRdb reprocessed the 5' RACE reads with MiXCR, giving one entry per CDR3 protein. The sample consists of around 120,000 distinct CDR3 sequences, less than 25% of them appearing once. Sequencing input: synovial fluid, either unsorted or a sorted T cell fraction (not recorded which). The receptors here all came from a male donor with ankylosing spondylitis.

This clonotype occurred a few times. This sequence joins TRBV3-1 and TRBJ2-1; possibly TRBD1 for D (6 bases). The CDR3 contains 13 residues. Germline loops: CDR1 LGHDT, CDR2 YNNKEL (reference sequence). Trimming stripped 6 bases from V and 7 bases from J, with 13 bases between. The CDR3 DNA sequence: TGTGCCAGCAGGTCTGCAGGGGCGAATGAGCAGTTCTTC. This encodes CASRSAGANEQFF.

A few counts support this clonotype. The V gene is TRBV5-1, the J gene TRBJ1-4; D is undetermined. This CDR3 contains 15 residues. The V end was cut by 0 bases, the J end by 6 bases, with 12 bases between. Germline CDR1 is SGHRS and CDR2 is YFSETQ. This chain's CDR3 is CASSLDGRQYEKLFF. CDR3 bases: TGCGCCAGCAGCTTGGACGGACGGCAATATGAAAAACTGTTTTTT.

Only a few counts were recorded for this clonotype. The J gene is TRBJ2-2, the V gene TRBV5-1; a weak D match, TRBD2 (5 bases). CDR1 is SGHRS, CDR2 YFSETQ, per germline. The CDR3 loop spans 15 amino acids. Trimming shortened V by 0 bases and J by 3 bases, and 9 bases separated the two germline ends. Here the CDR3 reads CASSLAGIDTGELFF. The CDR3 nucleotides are TGCGCCAGCAGCTTGGCCGGGATAGACACCGGGGAGCTGTTTTTT.

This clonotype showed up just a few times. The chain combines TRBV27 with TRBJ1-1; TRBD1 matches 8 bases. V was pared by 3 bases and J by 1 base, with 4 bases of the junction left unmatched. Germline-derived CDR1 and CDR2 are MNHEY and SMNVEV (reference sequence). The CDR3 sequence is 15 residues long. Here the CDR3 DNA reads TGTGCCAGCAGTTTCTCGGGACAGGCGAACACTGAAGCTTTCTTT. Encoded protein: CASSFSGQANTEAFF.

In DNA, the CDR3 is TGTGCCAGCAGTCTTAAGGGGTGGCAAGAGACCCAGTACTTC. Its translation is CASSLKGWQETQYF. This rearrangement joins TRBV7-8 to TRBJ2-5; maybe TRBD1 (5 bases). Per germline, CDR1 SGHVS and CDR2 FQNEAQ. CDR3 length: 14 residues. Trimming removed 6 bases from V and 2 bases from J, with 13 bases in between.

CDR3 coding DNA: TGTGCCAGCAGCTTAGGGGGGAGGGCCAAAGATACGCAGTATTTT. Amino acids: CASSLGGRAKDTQYF. The V gene is TRBV7-2, the J gene TRBJ2-3; 7 nucleotides line up with TRBD2. Trimming took 1 base from V and 5 from J; bases not matched to a gene: 6. In germline, CDR1 is SGHTA, CDR2 FQGNSA. The CDR3 spans 15 residues.

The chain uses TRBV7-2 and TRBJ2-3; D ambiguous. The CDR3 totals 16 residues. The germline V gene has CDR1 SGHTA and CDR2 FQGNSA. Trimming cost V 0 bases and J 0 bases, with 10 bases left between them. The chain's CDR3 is CASSLASTSSTDTQYF. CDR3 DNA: TGTGCCAGCAGCTTAGCCTCAACTTCTAGCACAGATACGCAGTATTTT.

CDR3 in DNA: TGTGCCAGCAGCCGACTTACAGGGTCGAACACTGAAGCTTTCTTT. This gives the protein CASSRLTGSNTEAFF. The chain carries TRBV11-2 and TRBJ1-1; tentatively, D is TRBD1 (6 bases). V lost 5 bases to trimming and J lost 1 base, with 14 bases between them. From germline, CDR1 is SGHAT and CDR2 FQNNGV. The CDR3 extends over 15 amino acids.

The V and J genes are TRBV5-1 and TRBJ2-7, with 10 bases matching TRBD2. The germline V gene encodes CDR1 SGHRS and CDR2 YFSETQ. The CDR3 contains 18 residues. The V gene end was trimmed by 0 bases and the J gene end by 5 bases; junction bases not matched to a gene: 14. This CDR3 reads CASSLEPKASGRMDEQYF. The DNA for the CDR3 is TGCGCCAGCAGCTTGGAACCGAAAGCTAGCGGGAGAATGGACGAGCAGTACTTC.

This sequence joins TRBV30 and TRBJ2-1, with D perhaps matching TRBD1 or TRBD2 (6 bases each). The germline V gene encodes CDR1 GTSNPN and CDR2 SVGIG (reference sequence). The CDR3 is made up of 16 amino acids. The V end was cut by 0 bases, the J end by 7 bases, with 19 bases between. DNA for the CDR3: TGTGCCTGGAGTGTAACTGCTGGGGGGACACGGAATGAGCAGTTCTTC. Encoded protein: CAWSVTAGGTRNEQFF.

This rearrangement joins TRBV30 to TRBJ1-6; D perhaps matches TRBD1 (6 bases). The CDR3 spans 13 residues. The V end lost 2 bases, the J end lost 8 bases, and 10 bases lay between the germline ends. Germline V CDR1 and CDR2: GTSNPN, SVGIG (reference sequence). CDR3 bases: TGTGCCTGGAGTCCCAAGGGGGATTCACCCCTCCACTTT. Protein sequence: CAWSPKGDSPLHF.

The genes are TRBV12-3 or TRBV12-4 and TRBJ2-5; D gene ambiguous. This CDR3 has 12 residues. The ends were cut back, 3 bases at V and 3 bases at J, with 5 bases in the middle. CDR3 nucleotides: TGTGCCAGCAGTTTTAACGAAGAGACCCAGTACTTC. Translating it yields CASSFNEETQYF.

CDR3 sequence reads: CASTKPGTSTADTQYF. The CDR3 DNA sequence: TGTGCCAGCACCAAACCCGGGACTAGCACAGCAGATACGCAGTATTTT. V and J are TRBV7-9 and TRBJ2-3; 9 bases map to TRBD2. Germline-derived CDR1 and CDR2 are SEHNR and FQNEAQ (reference sequence). The CDR3 loop spans 16 amino acids. J lost 4 bases, V lost 7 bases, and 12 bases had no gene match.

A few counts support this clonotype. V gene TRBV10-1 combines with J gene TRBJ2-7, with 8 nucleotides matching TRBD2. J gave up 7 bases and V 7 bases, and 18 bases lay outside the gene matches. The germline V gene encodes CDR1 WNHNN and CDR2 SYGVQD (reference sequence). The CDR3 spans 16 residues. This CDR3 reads CASTYRSGGGSLEQYV. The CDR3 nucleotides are TGCGCCAGCACCTACAGAAGCGGGGGCGGTTCTTTAGAGCAGTACGTC.

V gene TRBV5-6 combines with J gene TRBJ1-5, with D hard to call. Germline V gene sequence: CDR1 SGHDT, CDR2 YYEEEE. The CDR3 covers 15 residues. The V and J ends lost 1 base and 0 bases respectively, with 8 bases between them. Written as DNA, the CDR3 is TGTGCCAGCAGCTTGTGGTCCATTAGCAATCAGCCCCAGCATTTT. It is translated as CASSLWSISNQPQHF.

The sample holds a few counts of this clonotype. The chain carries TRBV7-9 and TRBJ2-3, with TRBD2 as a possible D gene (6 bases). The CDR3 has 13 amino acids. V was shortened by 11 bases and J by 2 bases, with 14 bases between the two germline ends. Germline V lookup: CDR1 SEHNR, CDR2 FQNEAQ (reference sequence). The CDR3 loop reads CALGGTPTDTQYF. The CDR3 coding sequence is TGTGCCTTGGGGGGAACTCCCACAGATACGCAGTATTTT.

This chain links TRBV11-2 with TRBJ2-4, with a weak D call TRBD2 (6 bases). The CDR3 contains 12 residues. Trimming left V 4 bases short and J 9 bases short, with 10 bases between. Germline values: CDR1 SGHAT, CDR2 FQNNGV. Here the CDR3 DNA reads TGTGCCAGCAGCTGGGACGGGGGCATTCAGTACTTC. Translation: CASSWDGGIQYF.

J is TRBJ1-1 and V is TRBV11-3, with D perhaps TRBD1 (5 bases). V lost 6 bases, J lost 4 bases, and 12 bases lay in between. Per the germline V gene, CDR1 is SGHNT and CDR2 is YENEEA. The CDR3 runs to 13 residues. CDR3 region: CASSPGPSTEAFF. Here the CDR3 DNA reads TGTGCCAGCAGTCCAGGGCCCAGCACTGAAGCTTTCTTT.

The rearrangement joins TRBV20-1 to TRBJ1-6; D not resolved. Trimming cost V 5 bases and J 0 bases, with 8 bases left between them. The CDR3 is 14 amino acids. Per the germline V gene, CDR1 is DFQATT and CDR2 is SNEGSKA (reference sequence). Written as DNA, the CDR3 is TGCAGTGCTCACCAGAGCTCCTATAATTCACCCCTCCACTTT. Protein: CSAHQSSYNSPLHF.

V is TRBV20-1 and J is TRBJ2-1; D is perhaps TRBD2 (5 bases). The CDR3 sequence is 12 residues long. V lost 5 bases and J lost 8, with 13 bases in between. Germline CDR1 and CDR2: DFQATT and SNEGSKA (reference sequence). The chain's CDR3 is CSAEDFGDEQFF. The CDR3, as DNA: TGCAGTGCTGAGGACTTCGGGGATGAGCAGTTCTTC.

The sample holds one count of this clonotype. CDR3 sequence reads: CASSPLATVGDEQFF. CDR3 sequence (DNA): TGTGCCAGCAGTCCCCTAGCGACAGTCGGGGATGAGCAGTTCTTC. V usage is TRBV3-1 and J usage is TRBJ2-1, with D possibly TRBD2 on 6 matching bases. Germline V gene sequence: CDR1 LGHDT, CDR2 YNNKEL (reference sequence). V was pared by 6 bases and J by 8 bases, with 20 bases between. The CDR3 sequence is 15 residues long.

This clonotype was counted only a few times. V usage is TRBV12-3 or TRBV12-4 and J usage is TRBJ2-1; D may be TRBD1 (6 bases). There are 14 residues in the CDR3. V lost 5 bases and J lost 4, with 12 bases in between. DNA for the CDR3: TGTGCCAGCAGTCCCCGGGACAATTACAATGAGCAGTTCTTC. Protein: CASSPRDNYNEQFF.

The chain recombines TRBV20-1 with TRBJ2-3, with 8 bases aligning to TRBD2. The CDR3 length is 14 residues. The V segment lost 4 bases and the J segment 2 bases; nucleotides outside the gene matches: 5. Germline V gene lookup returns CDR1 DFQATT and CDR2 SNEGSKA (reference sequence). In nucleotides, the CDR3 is TGCAGTGCTACTACTAGCGGACTCACAGATACGCAGTATTTT. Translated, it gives CSATTSGLTDTQYF.

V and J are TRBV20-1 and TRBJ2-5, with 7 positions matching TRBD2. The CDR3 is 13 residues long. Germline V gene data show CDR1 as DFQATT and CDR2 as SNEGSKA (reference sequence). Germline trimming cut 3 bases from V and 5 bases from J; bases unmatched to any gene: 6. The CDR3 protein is CSASAGTMETQYF. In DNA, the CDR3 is TGCAGTGCTAGCGCAGGGACTATGGAGACCCAGTACTTC.

The DNA for the CDR3 is TGCAGCGTTGGAGGACCCGGAGGGAGCAATGAGCAGTTCTTC. Its protein is CSVGGPGGSNEQFF. J is TRBJ2-1 and V is TRBV29-1, with D possibly matching TRBD2 (6 bases). Germline V gene lookup returns CDR1 SQVTM and CDR2 ANQGSEA. Trimming shortened V by 4 bases and J by 6 bases, and 16 bases separated the two germline ends. The CDR3 spans 14 residues.

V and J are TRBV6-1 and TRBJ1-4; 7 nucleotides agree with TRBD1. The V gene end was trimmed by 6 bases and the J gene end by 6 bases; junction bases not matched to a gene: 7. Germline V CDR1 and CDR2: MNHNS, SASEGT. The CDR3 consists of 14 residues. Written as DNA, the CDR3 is TGTGCCAGCAGGGGACAGCCGACAGATGAAAAACTGTTTTTT. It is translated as CASRGQPTDEKLFF.

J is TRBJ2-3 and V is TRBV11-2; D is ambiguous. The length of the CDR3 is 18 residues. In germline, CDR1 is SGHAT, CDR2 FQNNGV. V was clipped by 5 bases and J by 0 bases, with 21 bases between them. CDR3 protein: CASSPLPIYGQSTDTQYF. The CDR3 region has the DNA TGTGCCAGCAGCCCACTCCCGATTTACGGGCAAAGCACAGATACGCAGTATTTT. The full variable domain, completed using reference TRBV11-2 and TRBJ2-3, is EAGVAQSPRYKIIEKRQSVAFWCNPISGHATLYWYQQILGQGPKLLIQFQNNGVVDDSQLPKDRFSAERLKGVDSTLKIQPAKLEDSAVYLCASSPLPIYGQSTDTQYFGPGTRLTVL.